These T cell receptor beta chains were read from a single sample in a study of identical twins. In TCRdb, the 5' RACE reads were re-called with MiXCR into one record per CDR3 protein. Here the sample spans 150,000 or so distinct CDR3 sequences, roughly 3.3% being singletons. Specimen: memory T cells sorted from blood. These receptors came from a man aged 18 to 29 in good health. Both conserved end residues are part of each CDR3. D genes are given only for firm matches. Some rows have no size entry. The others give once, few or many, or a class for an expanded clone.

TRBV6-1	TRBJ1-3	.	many	TGTGCCAGCAGTGAAAGTCCGGTGGGAAACACCATATATTTT	CASSESPVGNTIYF
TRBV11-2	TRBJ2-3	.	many	TGTGCCAGCGGGATAACTGTGGCAGATACGCAGTATTTT	CASGITVADTQYF
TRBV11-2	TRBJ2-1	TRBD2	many	TGTGCCAGCAGCTTCACTGCCATAGCGGGAGGGACACCCTACAATGAGCAGTTCTTC	CASSFTAIAGGTPYNEQFF
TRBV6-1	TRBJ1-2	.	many	TGTGCCAGCAGTGAAGCGCTGGGCAGGGCTAACTATGGCTACACCTTC	CASSEALGRANYGYTF
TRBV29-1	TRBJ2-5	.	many	TGCAGCGTTGCTGTTGGGCAGGGGAGAGAGACCCAGTACTTC	CSVAVGQGRETQYF
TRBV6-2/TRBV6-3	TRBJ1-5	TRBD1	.	TGTGCCAGCAGGAGCCAGACAGGGGCTTACAATCAGCCCCAGCATTTT	CASRSQTGAYNQPQHF
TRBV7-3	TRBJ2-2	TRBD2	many	TGTGCCAGCAGCCCGGGACTAGCGGGAGTTTCCGGGGAGCTGTTTTTT	CASSPGLAGVSGELFF
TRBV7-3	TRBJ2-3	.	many	TGTGCCAGCAGCCCTCGAGGTTGGGGTACAGATACGCAGTATTTT	CASSPRGWGTDTQYF
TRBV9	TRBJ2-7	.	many	TGTGCCAGCAGCGTAGACGGAAGCTCCTACGAGCAGTACTTC	CASSVDGSSYEQYF
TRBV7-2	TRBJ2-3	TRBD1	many	TGTGCCAGCAGCCCGCAGGGGGCGAGAGATACGCAGTATTTT	CASSPQGARDTQYF
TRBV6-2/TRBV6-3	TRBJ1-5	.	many	TGTGCCAGCAAGAAGACTGATCAGCCCCAGCATTTT	CASKKTDQPQHF
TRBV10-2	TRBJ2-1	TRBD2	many	TGCGCCAGCTATTTAGCGGGAGGCAATGAGCAGTTCTTC	CASYLAGGNEQFF
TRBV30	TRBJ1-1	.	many	TGTGCCTGGAGTCCCCGGACAAGCACTGAAGCTTTCTTT	CAWSPRTSTEAFF
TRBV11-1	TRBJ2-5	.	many	TGTGCCAGCAGCTCCAGATATGGGGGAGGTGAGACCCAGTACTTC	CASSSRYGGGETQYF
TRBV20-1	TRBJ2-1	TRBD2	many	TGCAGTGCTAGGGTACTAGCGGTGGGAGGTGAGCAGTTCTTC	CSARVLAVGGEQFF
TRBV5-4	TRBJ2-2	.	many	TGTGCCAGCACCCGAAAGGGCAGAAACACCGGGGAGCTGTTTTTT	CASTRKGRNTGELFF
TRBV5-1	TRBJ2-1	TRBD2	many	TGCGCCAGCTCCGGCGGGAGGGCAGACAATGAGCAGTTCTTC	CASSGGRADNEQFF
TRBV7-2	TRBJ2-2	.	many	TGTGCCAGCAGCCCAACCCCCGGGACCGGGGAGCTGTTTTTT	CASSPTPGTGELFF
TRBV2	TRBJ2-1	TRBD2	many	TGTGCCAGCAGTCCTATCGGGGGGGGCTGGAATGAGCAGTTCTTC	CASSPIGGGWNEQFF
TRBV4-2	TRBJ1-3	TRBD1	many	TGTGCCAGCAGCCCCGACAGGGGTGGAAACACCATATATTTT	CASSPDRGGNTIYF
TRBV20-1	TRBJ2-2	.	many	TGCAGTGCTAGCCAGAACACCGGGGAGCTGTTTTTT	CSASQNTGELFF
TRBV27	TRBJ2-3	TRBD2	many	TGTGCCAGCAGGACTAGCGGCACAGATACGCAGTATTTT	CASRTSGTDTQYF
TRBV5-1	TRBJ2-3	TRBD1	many	TGCGCCAGCAGCAATGGGGACAGGGGTACAGATACGCAGTATTTT	CASSNGDRGTDTQYF
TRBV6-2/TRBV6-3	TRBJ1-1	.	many	TGTGCCAGCAGTTACGCTGGGGGAGGGAACACTGAAGCTTTCTTT	CASSYAGGGNTEAFF
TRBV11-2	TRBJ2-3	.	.	TGTGCCAGCAGCTTAAAGGGGGGAGCGGATACGCAGTATTTT	CASSLKGGADTQYF
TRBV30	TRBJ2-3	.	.	TGTGCCTGGGCTGGGACTCATCCCTTTATAAATACGCAGTATTTT	CAWAGTHPFINTQYF
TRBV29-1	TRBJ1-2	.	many	TGCAGCGTTGAAGATGAGACAGCCCTTGGATACACCTTC	CSVEDETALGYTF
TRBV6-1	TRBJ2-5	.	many	TGTGCCAGCAGCACCCAGGGACTATCAGGGGGGACCCAGTACTTC	CASSTQGLSGGTQYF
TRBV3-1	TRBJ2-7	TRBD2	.	TGTGCCAGCAGCCACAGGGGAAGCGGGAGAAGTTACGAGCAGTACTTC	CASSHRGSGRSYEQYF
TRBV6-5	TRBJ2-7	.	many	TGTGCCAGCAGTTACTCGGTGACTGGTTCCTACGAGCAGTACTTC	CASSYSVTGSYEQYF
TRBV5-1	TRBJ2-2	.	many	TGCGCCAGCAGCTCCGAAGGTGGGGGCAACGGGGAGCTGTTTTTT	CASSSEGGGNGELFF
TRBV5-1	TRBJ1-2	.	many	TGCGCCAGCAGCTCCGGACATAGACCCAATGGCTACACCTTC	CASSSGHRPNGYTF
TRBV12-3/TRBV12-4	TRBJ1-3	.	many	TGTGCCAGCGCTTCCCCCAGCGTCTCTGGAAACACCATATATTTT	CASASPSVSGNTIYF
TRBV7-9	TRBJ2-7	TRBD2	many	TGTGCCAGCACGGAACTAGCGGGAGGAAACGAGCAGTACTTC	CASTELAGGNEQYF
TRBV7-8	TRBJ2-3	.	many	TGCGCCAGCAGCTTGGCCAGGGGCACAGATACGCAGTATTTT	CASSLARGTDTQYF
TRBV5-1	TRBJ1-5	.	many	TGCGCCAGCAGCTTGGCTGGTGAGGGTAAGCCCCAGCATTTT	CASSLAGEGKPQHF
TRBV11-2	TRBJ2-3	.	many	TGTGCCAGCAGGGCGGGCAAAGATACGCAGTATTTT	CASRAGKDTQYF
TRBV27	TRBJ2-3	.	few	TGTGCCAGCAGTACACATAGACAGGTTGGCGCAGATACGCAGTATTTT	CASSTHRQVGADTQYF
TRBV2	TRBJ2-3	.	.	TGTGCCAGCAGACGAACTAGCTATACGCAGTATTTT	CASRRTSYTQYF
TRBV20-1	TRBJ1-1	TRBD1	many	TGCAGTGCTAGAGATTTCCCTGGGACAGGGAACACTGAAGCTTTCTTT	CSARDFPGTGNTEAFF
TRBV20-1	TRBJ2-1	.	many	TGCAGTGCTGTGCGGAGGGCCCTATCCTACAATGAGCAGTTCTTC	CSAVRRALSYNEQFF
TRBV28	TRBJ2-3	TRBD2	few	TGTGCCAGCAGTTTAGGGTGGCTAGCGGGACCAGATACGCAGTATTTT	CASSLGWLAGPDTQYF
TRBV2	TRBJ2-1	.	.	TGTGCCAGCAGCGTGGACCCCAGGTATGAGCAGTTCTTC	CASSVDPRYEQFF
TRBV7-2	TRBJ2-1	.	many	TGTGCCAGCAGCTTCAATACTCGGGAGCAGTTCTTC	CASSFNTREQFF
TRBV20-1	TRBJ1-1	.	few	TGCAGTGCTAGGCTTGGGGGAGACACTGAAGCTTTCTTT	CSARLGGDTEAFF
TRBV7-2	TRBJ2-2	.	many	TGTGCCAGCAGCTTAGCGGGGCAGGGGTACTCCGGGGAGCTGTTTTTT	CASSLAGQGYSGELFF
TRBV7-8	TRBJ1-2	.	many	TGTGCCAGCAGCTTAGGTATCGGTTTCGGCTACACCTTC	CASSLGIGFGYTF
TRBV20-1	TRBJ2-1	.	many	TGCAGTGCTAGAAAGGGGTATGAGCAGTTCTTC	CSARKGYEQFF
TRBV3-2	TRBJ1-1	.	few	TGTGCCAGCTCAGGGGATAAACGAAAAACAGGGCTTTCTGAGAACACTGAAGCTTTCTTT	CASSGDKRKTGLSENTEAFF
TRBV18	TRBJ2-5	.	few	TGTGCCAGCTCACCTCCCGTTGGGGTTCAAGAGACCCAGTACTTC	CASSPPVGVQETQYF
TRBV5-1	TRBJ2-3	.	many	TGCGCCAGCAGCTTCCATTGGACGGATACGCAGTATTTT	CASSFHWTDTQYF